Listed below are T cell receptor beta chains from one sample, sequenced in a study of blood T cells in healthy people across ages. TCRdb fed the 5' RACE reads into MiXCR, producing one record per CDR3 protein. The repertoire holds around 800,000 distinct CDR3 sequences, with roughly 25% as singletons. These data are also associated with another study on T cells of mothers and their children.

The specimen was blood. Receptors originate from a boy between 10 and 17 years old in good health. Both conserved end residues are part of each CDR3. A D gene is named only where the DNA matches it firmly. Clone size appears in some rows only: once, few, many, or a class for an expanded clone.

clone_size: few
j_call: TRBJ1-2
v_call: TRBV20-1
d_call: TRBD1
cdr3_aa: CSARDPGTGTSYGYTF
cdr3_nt: TGCAGTGCTAGAGACCCCGGGACAGGGACCTCCTATGGCTACACCTTC

clone_size: -
j_call: TRBJ1-1
v_call: TRBV7-2
d_call: TRBD1
cdr3_aa: CASSPRGLTEAFF
cdr3_nt: TGTGCCAGCAGCCCAAGGGGGCTCACTGAAGCTTTCTTT

clone_size: many
j_call: TRBJ1-2
v_call: TRBV28
d_call: -
cdr3_aa: CASSPPGTDYGYTF
cdr3_nt: TGTGCCAGCAGTCCCCCTGGGACTGACTATGGCTACACCTTC

clone_size: -
j_call: TRBJ2-1
v_call: TRBV5-1
d_call: -
cdr3_aa: CASSRSALGPGEQFF
cdr3_nt: TGCGCCAGCAGCCGAAGCGCCTTAGGGCCAGGTGAGCAGTTCTTC

clone_size: -
j_call: TRBJ1-2
v_call: TRBV11-2
d_call: -
cdr3_aa: CASSPTKGQPNYGYTF
cdr3_nt: TGTGCCAGCAGCCCAACCAAAGGACAGCCTAACTATGGCTACACCTTC

clone_size: few
j_call: TRBJ1-1
v_call: TRBV20-1
d_call: TRBD1
cdr3_aa: CSARDQGGRGPEAFF
cdr3_nt: TGCAGTGCTAGAGATCAAGGGGGCCGGGGCCCTGAAGCTTTCTTT

clone_size: -
j_call: TRBJ1-4
v_call: TRBV10-3
d_call: -
cdr3_aa: CTTARGTNEKLFF
cdr3_nt: TGTACCACCGCGCGGGGAACTAATGAAAAACTGTTTTTT

clone_size: few
j_call: TRBJ2-1
v_call: TRBV6-6
d_call: -
cdr3_aa: CASSKKGGQANEQFF
cdr3_nt: TGTGCCAGCAGCAAGAAGGGGGGCCAGGCCAATGAGCAGTTCTTC

clone_size: few
j_call: TRBJ1-2
v_call: TRBV2
d_call: -
cdr3_aa: CASSKQGGSSYGYTF
cdr3_nt: TGTGCCAGCAGTAAACAGGGTGGGAGTAGCTATGGCTACACCTTC

clone_size: few
j_call: TRBJ2-1
v_call: TRBV6-6
d_call: TRBD2
cdr3_aa: CASSIASGAFNEQFF
cdr3_nt: TGTGCCAGCAGTATAGCAAGCGGGGCCTTCAATGAGCAGTTCTTC

clone_size: -
j_call: TRBJ2-1
v_call: TRBV5-1
d_call: -
cdr3_aa: CASSFSYRDNEQFF
cdr3_nt: TGCGCCAGCAGCTTTTCTTACAGGGACAATGAGCAGTTCTTC

clone_size: -
j_call: TRBJ2-1
v_call: TRBV6-1
d_call: -
cdr3_aa: CASNRLVYNEQFF
cdr3_nt: TGTGCCAGCAACCGACTGGTATACAATGAGCAGTTCTTC

clone_size: few
j_call: TRBJ2-2
v_call: TRBV24-1
d_call: -
cdr3_aa: CATGEGKTGELFF
cdr3_nt: TGTGCCACCGGAGAGGGGAAAACCGGGGAGCTGTTTTTT

clone_size: few
j_call: TRBJ2-2
v_call: TRBV29-1
d_call: TRBD2
cdr3_aa: CSVGTLGGGGTGELFF
cdr3_nt: TGCAGCGTTGGTACCCTTGGGGGGGGAGGCACCGGGGAGCTGTTTTTT

clone_size: -
j_call: TRBJ2-5
v_call: TRBV5-1
d_call: TRBD1
cdr3_aa: CASSWGTGATETQYF
cdr3_nt: TGCGCCAGCAGCTGGGGGACAGGCGCGACAGAGACCCAGTACTTC

clone_size: -
j_call: TRBJ2-3
v_call: TRBV6-4
d_call: -
cdr3_aa: CASSLPPRTDTQYF
cdr3_nt: TGTGCCAGCAGCCTCCCCCCCCGCACAGATACGCAGTATTTT

clone_size: once
j_call: TRBJ2-5
v_call: TRBV5-5
d_call: -
cdr3_aa: CASSSTEEQTQYF
cdr3_nt: TGTGCCAGCAGTTCCACGGAGGAGCAGACCCAGTACTTC

clone_size: -
j_call: TRBJ2-2
v_call: TRBV30
d_call: -
cdr3_aa: CAWRGLAIGELFF
cdr3_nt: TGTGCCTGGAGGGGATTGGCTATAGGGGAGCTGTTTTTT

clone_size: -
j_call: TRBJ2-6
v_call: TRBV7-3
d_call: -
cdr3_aa: CASSSRLVGSGANVLTF
cdr3_nt: TGTGCCAGCAGCTCAAGACTGGTGGGCTCTGGGGCCAACGTCCTGACTTTC

clone_size: -
j_call: TRBJ1-5
v_call: TRBV6-1
d_call: -
cdr3_aa: CASSEAGGAGQPQHF
cdr3_nt: TGTGCCAGCAGTGAAGCGGGGGGGGCGGGTCAGCCCCAGCATTTT

clone_size: -
j_call: TRBJ2-2
v_call: TRBV7-3
d_call: -
cdr3_aa: CASSKQGLAGELFF
cdr3_nt: TGTGCCAGCAGCAAACAGGGTCTGGCCGGGGAGCTGTTTTTT

clone_size: -
j_call: TRBJ2-5
v_call: TRBV10-1
d_call: TRBD2
cdr3_aa: CASSEMGGETQYF
cdr3_nt: TGCGCCAGCAGTGAGATGGGAGGGGAGACCCAGTACTTC

clone_size: -
j_call: TRBJ2-7
v_call: TRBV9
d_call: -
cdr3_aa: CASSVGIAPSSYEQYF
cdr3_nt: TGTGCCAGCAGCGTCGGGATAGCGCCTAGCTCCTACGAGCAGTACTTC

clone_size: many
j_call: TRBJ2-5
v_call: TRBV29-1
d_call: -
cdr3_aa: CSVEGPETQYF
cdr3_nt: TGCAGCGTTGAAGGCCCAGAGACCCAGTACTTC

clone_size: -
j_call: TRBJ2-7
v_call: TRBV7-8
d_call: TRBD1
cdr3_aa: CASRVTGQREQYF
cdr3_nt: TGTGCCAGCAGGGTGACAGGGCAGCGGGAGCAGTACTTC

clone_size: -
j_call: TRBJ1-3
v_call: TRBV5-1
d_call: -
cdr3_aa: CASSLSVSGNTIYF
cdr3_nt: TGCGCCAGCAGCTTATCCGTCTCTGGAAACACCATATATTTT

clone_size: few
j_call: TRBJ1-6
v_call: TRBV7-2
d_call: -
cdr3_aa: CASKGTANSPLHF
cdr3_nt: TGTGCCAGCAAGGGTACAGCTAATTCACCCCTCCACTTT

clone_size: -
j_call: TRBJ1-4
v_call: TRBV28
d_call: -
cdr3_aa: CATAIGGANGKLFF
cdr3_nt: TGTGCCACCGCGATTGGGGGTGCTAATGGAAAACTGTTTTTT

clone_size: -
j_call: TRBJ2-5
v_call: TRBV10-3
d_call: TRBD1
cdr3_aa: CAISAGQGQETQYF
cdr3_nt: TGTGCCATCAGTGCTGGACAGGGGCAAGAGACCCAGTACTTC

clone_size: few
j_call: TRBJ2-3
v_call: TRBV7-2
d_call: -
cdr3_aa: CASSFSRSNTQYF
cdr3_nt: TGTGCCAGCAGCTTCAGTAGGTCAAATACGCAGTATTTT

clone_size: -
j_call: TRBJ2-5
v_call: TRBV7-9
d_call: -
cdr3_aa: CASSAETKGQETQYF
cdr3_nt: TGTGCCAGCAGCGCGGAAACAAAAGGACAAGAGACCCAGTACTTC

clone_size: -
j_call: TRBJ2-1
v_call: TRBV24-1
d_call: TRBD2
cdr3_aa: CATSDDSGWSEQFF
cdr3_nt: TGTGCCACCAGTGATGATAGCGGGTGGTCTGAGCAGTTCTTC

clone_size: few
j_call: TRBJ2-5
v_call: TRBV25-1
d_call: TRBD2
cdr3_aa: CASSGGLAGVGETQYF
cdr3_nt: TGTGCCAGCAGTGGGGGACTAGCGGGGGTAGGAGAGACCCAGTACTTC

clone_size: -
j_call: TRBJ2-1
v_call: TRBV10-3
d_call: -
cdr3_aa: CAITRRGGLKAQFF
cdr3_nt: TGTGCCATTACACGGAGGGGGGGCCTAAAGGCGCAGTTCTTC

clone_size: few
j_call: TRBJ2-5
v_call: TRBV4-1
d_call: -
cdr3_aa: CASSQDRARETQYF
cdr3_nt: TGCGCCAGCAGCCAAGATCGGGCGAGAGAGACCCAGTACTTC

clone_size: -
j_call: TRBJ1-3
v_call: TRBV3-1
d_call: -
cdr3_aa: CASSQGVGRSGNTIYF
cdr3_nt: TGTGCCAGCAGCCAAGGTGTAGGACGCTCTGGAAACACCATATATTTT

clone_size: -
j_call: TRBJ2-5
v_call: TRBV11-2
d_call: TRBD2
cdr3_aa: CASSLRFTSGGETQYF
cdr3_nt: TGTGCCAGCAGCTTGAGGTTCACTAGCGGGGGGGAGACCCAGTACTTC

clone_size: -
j_call: TRBJ2-1
v_call: TRBV2
d_call: -
cdr3_aa: CASSEGGVTPPPF
cdr3_nt: TGTGCCAGCAGTGAAGGGGGGGTCACCCCACCCCCTTTC

clone_size: few
j_call: TRBJ2-2
v_call: TRBV20-1
d_call: TRBD2
cdr3_aa: CSAPPSGGANTGELFF
cdr3_nt: TGCAGTGCTCCCCCTAGCGGGGGGGCAAACACCGGGGAGCTGTTTTTT

clone_size: -
j_call: TRBJ2-3
v_call: TRBV19
d_call: TRBD2
cdr3_aa: CASSTTSGRPDTQYF
cdr3_nt: TGTGCCAGTAGTACCACTAGCGGGAGACCAGATACGCAGTATTTT

clone_size: few
j_call: TRBJ2-4
v_call: TRBV14
d_call: -
cdr3_aa: CASSQAGLKDIQYF
cdr3_nt: TGTGCCAGCAGCCAGGCAGGGTTAAAAGACATTCAGTACTTC

clone_size: -
j_call: TRBJ2-1
v_call: TRBV20-1
d_call: TRBD2
cdr3_aa: CSARIAGATYNEQFF
cdr3_nt: TGCAGTGCTAGAATAGCGGGGGCCACCTACAATGAGCAGTTCTTC

clone_size: few
j_call: TRBJ2-6
v_call: TRBV27
d_call: -
cdr3_aa: CASQGHSGANVLTF
cdr3_nt: TGTGCCAGCCAGGGTCACTCTGGGGCCAACGTCCTGACTTTC

clone_size: -
j_call: TRBJ2-1
v_call: TRBV4-2
d_call: -
cdr3_aa: CASSQGPSEQFF
cdr3_nt: TGTGCCAGCAGCCAAGGTCCCAGTGAGCAGTTCTTC

clone_size: few
j_call: TRBJ2-1
v_call: TRBV7-9
d_call: -
cdr3_aa: CASSLRGGGSSYNERFF
cdr3_nt: TGTGCCAGCAGCTTACGAGGGGGCGGGAGCTCCTACAATGAGCGGTTCTTC

clone_size: few
j_call: TRBJ1-5
v_call: TRBV15
d_call: -
cdr3_aa: CATSRYTDQPQHF
cdr3_nt: TGTGCCACCAGCAGATACACGGATCAGCCCCAGCATTTT

clone_size: few
j_call: TRBJ2-3
v_call: TRBV28
d_call: -
cdr3_aa: CASSSTAADTQYF
cdr3_nt: TGTGCCAGCAGTTCGACAGCGGCGGATACGCAGTATTTT

clone_size: few
j_call: TRBJ2-7
v_call: TRBV29-1
d_call: -
cdr3_aa: CSVEDRERGGKHF
cdr3_nt: TGCAGCGTTGAAGATCGAGAAAGGGGGGGAAAGCACTTC

clone_size: -
j_call: TRBJ2-7
v_call: TRBV20-1
d_call: -
cdr3_aa: CSAPTREDPYEQYF
cdr3_nt: TGCAGTGCTCCCACGAGGGAGGACCCCTACGAGCAGTACTTC

clone_size: few
j_call: TRBJ2-3
v_call: TRBV10-3
d_call: TRBD2
cdr3_aa: CAISPSSGGVSTDTQYF
cdr3_nt: TGTGCCATCAGCCCTTCTAGCGGGGGGGTTAGCACAGATACGCAGTATTTT

clone_size: few
j_call: TRBJ1-5
v_call: TRBV6-1
d_call: -
cdr3_aa: CASPLWGASNQPQHF
cdr3_nt: TGTGCCAGCCCTCTCTGGGGGGCAAGCAATCAGCCCCAGCATTTT

clone_size: -
j_call: TRBJ2-5
v_call: TRBV11-2
d_call: TRBD2
cdr3_aa: CASSPGTSREETQYF
cdr3_nt: TGTGCCAGCAGCCCTGGGACTAGCCGGGAAGAGACCCAGTACTTC

clone_size: few
j_call: TRBJ2-5
v_call: TRBV25-1
d_call: TRBD1
cdr3_aa: CASSLGQGKTQYF
cdr3_nt: TGTGCCAGCAGTCTCGGACAGGGGAAGACCCAGTACTTC